This entry lists 30 T cell receptor beta chains sequenced from one sample in a study of beta chain features in type 1 diabetes. The study, taken as a whole, reports: Shorter TCRB CDR3s, moderately but significantly so, marked every one of the four CD4+ subsets in Type 1 diabetes patients.

Every bit of the isolated RNA underwent reverse transcription, so sequencing read expressed TCRB transcripts. Using immunoSEQ multiplex PCR, the repertoire was profiled, and TCRdb retains in-frame clones only, with some absent. The sample has 400,000 or so clones; 8.5% to 10% are singletons. No antigens are known for them. The sample consisted of central memory CD4+ T cells from blood. The receptor source for this set is a man aged 25-40 years with type 1 diabetes.

The chain joins TRBV20-1 to TRBJ2-5, with a tentative D call TRBD1 (5 bases). The J call is doubtful: the DNA matches TRBJ2-7 better. Germline V CDR1 and CDR2: DFQATT, SNEGSKA (reference sequence). The CDR3 runs 11 residues. CDR3 nucleotide sequence: TGCAGTGTTACGCTTAGGGGCGAGCAGTACTTC. This encodes CSVTLRGEQYF.

V gene TRBV7-9 combines with J gene TRBJ1-1, with 7 bases matching TRBD1. The CDR3 is 14 amino acids. V was pared by 5 bases and J by 4 bases, with 7 bases of the junction left unmatched. Germline CDR1 is SEHNR and CDR2 is FQNEAQ (reference sequence). The CDR3 bases are TGTGCCAGCAGCGAGAGACAGGGAGGCACTGAAGCTTTCTTT. Protein: CASSERQGGTEAFF.

With respect to this clone: It differs at one base from a far larger clone, so likely a read error. At the DNA level, this CDR3 is encoded by other sequences in the same sample as well. The chain uses TRBV4-1 and TRBJ2-5; 7 bases fit TRBD2. Germline assignment: CDR1 MGHRA and CDR2 YSYEKL. This CDR3 is built from 12 residues. The V and J ends lost 5 bases and 5 bases, in that order; junction bases with no gene match: 2. CDR3 amino acids: CASSGREETQYF. As DNA, the CDR3 is TGCGCCAGCAGCGGGAGGGAGGAGACCCAGTACTTC.

The chain links TRBV7-2 to TRBJ2-5; tentatively, D is TRBD2 (6 bases). The ends were cut back, 1 base at V and 2 bases at J, with 14 bases in the middle. CDR3 length: 16 amino acids. Germline assignment: CDR1 SGHTA and CDR2 FQGNSA. The CDR3 sequence is CASSLGSLSGQETQYF. In nucleotides, the CDR3 is TGTGCCAGCAGCTTAGGTTCCTTAAGCGGGCAAGAGACCCAGTACTTC.

In this sample, this clone turned up a few times. This chain uses TRBV19 with TRBJ2-1; no clear D gene. The CDR3 runs to 13 residues. CDR1 and CDR2 from the germline V gene are LNHDA and SQIVND (reference sequence). Trimming cost V 3 bases and J 6 bases, with 9 bases left between them. The CDR3 sequence is CASSIEASNEQFF. For the CDR3, the DNA is TGTGCCAGTAGTATTGAGGCTAGCAATGAGCAGTTCTTC.

The chain has TRBV30 and TRBJ2-7, with 12 bases lining up with TRBD2. The germline V gene has CDR1 GTSNPN and CDR2 SVGIG (reference sequence). CDR3 length: 15 amino acids. Unmatched junction bases numbered 3, after V lost 1 base and J lost 2 bases. As DNA, the CDR3 is TGTGCCTGGAGTGAGTCTAGCGGGAGGGCCTACGAGCAGTACTTC. Amino acids: CAWSESSGRAYEQYF. The full variable domain, its missing parts supplied by reference TRBV30 and TRBJ2-7, is SQTIHQWPATLVQPVGSPLSLECTVEGTSNPNLYWYRQAAGRGLQLLFYSVGIGQISSEVPQNLSASRPQDRQFILSSKKLLLSDSGFYLCAWSESSGRAYEQYFGPGTRLTVT.

In the case of this clone: Other nucleotide sequences in the sample specify the same CDR3. The chain carries TRBV7-2 and TRBJ2-1; TRBD2 matches 7 bases. The V gene end was trimmed by 4 bases and the J gene end by 2 bases; junction bases not matched to a gene: 2. The CDR3 loop spans 14 amino acids. Germline CDR1 and CDR2: SGHTA and FQGNSA. CDR3 sequence reads: CASSSLATYNEQFF. The DNA for the CDR3 is TGTGCCAGCAGCTCACTAGCGACCTACAATGAGCAGTTCTTC. The entire variable domain, with the rest obtained from reference TRBV7-2 and TRBJ2-1, is as follows: GAGVSQSPSNKVTEKGKDVELRCDPISGHTALYWYRQSLGQGLEFLIYFQGNSAPDKSGLPSDRFSAERTGGSVSTLTIQRTQQEDSAVYLCASSSLATYNEQFFGPGTRLTVL.

This clone was seen a handful of times. CDR3 sequence (DNA): TGCGCCAGCAGCCAAGGACGCAGATCTAGTGGAAACACCATATATTTT. Amino acid sequence: CASSQGRRSSGNTIYF. The chain combines TRBV4-1 with TRBJ1-3; D unclear. The CDR3 is 16 amino acids. The germline CDR1 and CDR2 sequences are MGHRA and YSYEKL. Trimming pared 1 base from V and 3 bases from J, leaving 13 bases between.

In this sample, this clone turned up many times. The chain couples TRBV7-2 to TRBJ2-1; 8 bases align to TRBD2. V lost 7 bases, J lost 14 bases, and 13 bases stayed unmatched. Germline CDR1 SGHTA, CDR2 FQGNSA. The CDR3 spans 13 residues. The chain's CDR3 is CASTSGRGTREFF. The CDR3 DNA reads as TGTGCCAGCACTTCAGGGAGGGGGACTAGGGAGTTCTTC.

This clone appeared many times. The CDR3 loop reads CASSDRETQYF. The CDR3 DNA follows: TGCGCCAGCAGTGATCGGGAGACCCAGTACTTC. The rearrangement links TRBV10-1 to TRBJ2-5; D remains ambiguous. V was clipped by 3 bases and J by 5 bases, with 4 bases between them. The CDR3 length is 11 residues. Per the germline V gene, CDR1 is WNHNN and CDR2 is SYGVQD (reference sequence).

In its sample, this clone was seen a few times. The rearrangement links TRBV5-6 to TRBJ1-1; tentatively, D is TRBD1 (5 bases). Germline lookup yields CDR1 SGHDT and CDR2 YYEEEE. Trimming removed 7 bases at V and 1 base at J, with 14 bases between. CDR3 length equals 14 residues. For the CDR3, the DNA is TGTGCCAGCGGCGCGGGACCCACGAACACTGAAGCTTTCTTT. This codes for CASGAGPTNTEAFF.

This clone has ten or more counts. The chain employs TRBV7-3 and TRBJ2-2, with a tentative D call TRBD2 (6 bases). Trimming removed 5 bases at V and 5 bases at J, with 9 bases between. The CDR3 length is 13 residues. Germline assignment: CDR1 SGHTA and CDR2 FQGTGA. The CDR3 sequence: CASSPGLTGELFF. The DNA of the CDR3 is TGTGCCAGCAGCCCGGGACTGACCGGGGAGCTGTTTTTT.

This chain links TRBV11-2 with TRBJ1-2; tentative D call: TRBD1 (5 bases). V was cut by 3 bases and J by 6 bases, with 14 bases left in between. The germline gives CDR1 SGHAT, CDR2 FQNNGV. CDR3 length equals 14 residues. CDR3 sequence: CASSFGGSRDGYTF. In nucleotides, the CDR3 is TGTGCCAGCAGCTTTGGGGGAAGCAGAGATGGCTACACCTTC.

Comment on this clone: This may be a read error: a much more frequent sequence differs by one nucleotide. This chain links TRBV28 with TRBJ1-1; no clear D. V shed 6 bases and J shed 1 base, with 6 bases lying between them. CDR3 size: 12 residues. Per the germline V gene, CDR1 is MDHEN and CDR2 is SYDVKM. The CDR3 spells CASRASNTEAFF. CDR3 DNA: TGTGCCAGCAGAGCCTCGAACACTGAAGCTTTCTTT.

This clone was counted a few times. CDR3 protein: CASSEEAGYTDTQYF. CDR3 DNA sequence: TGTGCCAGCAGTGAAGAGGCGGGGTACACAGATACGCAGTATTTT. The chain uses TRBV2 and TRBJ2-3; D may be TRBD2 (6 bases). Germline V gene data show CDR1 as SNHLY and CDR2 as FYNNEI. The V end lost 1 base, the J end lost 2 bases, and 10 bases lay between the germline ends. The CDR3 is made up of 15 amino acids.

This clone was counted ten times or more. The chain has TRBV4-1 and TRBJ2-7; 9 positions match TRBD1. CDR1 and CDR2 (germline): MGHRA, YSYEKL. The CDR3 runs 15 residues. J was trimmed by 4 bases and V by 3 bases; bases with no gene match: 7. The CDR3 is CASSQAEDRGYEQYF. In DNA, the CDR3 is TGCGCCAGCAGCCAGGCAGAGGACAGGGGTTACGAGCAGTACTTC.

In its sample, this clone was seen a few times. The junction shows a germline mismatch at one end, possibly a read error. The genes are TRBV6-6 and TRBJ2-2; D gene ambiguous. Germline V CDR1 and CDR2: MNHNY, SVGAGI (reference sequence). The CDR3 sequence is 12 residues long. The CDR3 DNA follows: TGCGCCAGCAGCGAATTCGCCGGGGAGCTGTTTTTT. This codes for CASSEFAGELFF.

The sample holds many counts of this clone. The chain recombines TRBV7-2 with TRBJ2-5, with unresolved D. Trimming left V 2 bases short and J 2 bases short, with 9 bases between. Germline-derived CDR1 and CDR2 are SGHTA and FQGNSA. The CDR3 is 14 amino acids. The CDR3 reads CASSLRAAQETQYF. The CDR3 DNA sequence: TGTGCCAGCAGCTTAAGGGCTGCACAAGAGACCCAGTACTTC.

The rearrangement uses TRBV6-6 and TRBJ1-1; 10 positions agree with TRBD1. CDR1 and CDR2 (germline): MNHNY, SVGAGI (reference sequence). The length of the CDR3 is 14 residues. V lost 6 bases to trimming and J lost 5 bases; unmatched junction nucleotides: 6. The CDR3: CASSQGQGWTEAFF. CDR3 nucleotide sequence: TGTGCCAGCAGCCAGGGACAGGGGTGGACTGAAGCTTTCTTT.

Worth noting for this clone: This same CDR3 is encoded by further DNA sequences in the sample. CDR3 sequence (DNA): TGCGCCAGCAGCTTTAGACAGGGGGATACGCAGTATTTT. This codes for CASSFRQGDTQYF. The chain employs TRBV5-1 and TRBJ2-3, with TRBD1 identical over 8 bases. This CDR3 spans 13 amino acids. Germline trimming cut 2 bases from V and 6 bases from J; bases unmatched to any gene: 2. Germline values: CDR1 SGHRS, CDR2 YFSETQ.

This rearrangement joins TRBV27 to TRBJ2-2; no definite D call. CDR1 and CDR2 from the germline V gene are MNHEY and SMNVEV (reference sequence). This CDR3 is built from 12 residues. The V and J ends lost 5 bases and 3 bases respectively, with 4 bases between them. DNA for the CDR3: TGTGCCAGCAGTCAATACACCGGGGAGCTGTTTTTT. Translating it yields CASSQYTGELFF.

This clone was counted only a few times. The chain joins TRBV5-1 to TRBJ2-3; D gene ambiguous. CDR3 length equals 14 residues. Germline V lookup: CDR1 SGHRS, CDR2 YFSETQ. V was clipped by 9 bases and J by 2 bases, with 16 bases between them. The CDR3 region is CATRPGPATDTQYF. Here the CDR3 DNA reads TGCGCCACCCGCCCAGGTCCTGCCACAGATACGCAGTATTTT.

This chain joins TRBV18 and TRBJ2-5; D is unresolved. The CDR3 extends over 12 amino acids. V was cut by 2 bases and J by 1 base, with 2 bases left in between. Germline lookup yields CDR1 KGHSH and CDR2 LQKENI. CDR3 in amino acids: CASSPSQETQYF. The CDR3 DNA sequence: TGTGCCAGCTCACCATCCCAAGAGACCCAGTACTTC.

This sequence joins TRBV7-2 and TRBJ2-7, with D uncertain. Germline-derived CDR1 and CDR2 are SGHTA and FQGNSA. Trimming removed 2 bases from V and 0 bases from J, with 8 bases in between. The CDR3 consists of 14 residues. CDR3 protein: CASSLLESSYEQYF. In nucleotides, the CDR3 is TGTGCCAGCAGCTTACTAGAGAGCTCCTACGAGCAGTACTTC.

The genes are TRBV18 and TRBJ1-5; no definite D call. Germline-derived CDR1 and CDR2 are KGHSH and LQKENI. CDR3 length: 13 amino acids. The V end was cut by 2 bases, the J end by 7 bases, with 9 bases between. CDR3 bases: TGTGCCAGCTCACCAAATACAGACCAGCCCCAGCATTTT. Protein: CASSPNTDQPQHF.

The rearrangement joins TRBV7-2 to TRBJ2-3, with a tentative D call TRBD2 (6 bases). The V and J ends lost 1 base and 1 base respectively, with 12 bases between them. The CDR3 consists of 16 residues. Germline V gene lookup returns CDR1 SGHTA and CDR2 FQGNSA. The CDR3 sequence is CASSLVGGGRTDTQYF. CDR3 coding DNA: TGTGCCAGCAGCTTAGTTGGGGGAGGACGCACAGATACGCAGTATTTT.

The chain has TRBV5-4 and TRBJ1-2; TRBD1 is a possible D gene (6 bases). CDR1 SGHNT and CDR2 YYREEE come from the germline V gene (reference sequence). This CDR3 is 16 amino acids long. V was pared by 3 bases and J by 8 bases, with 23 bases between. The CDR3 DNA reads as TGTGCCAGCAGCTCGGAAACAGGGACATCAGCGGGAGGCTACACCTTC. This sequence encodes CASSSETGTSAGGYTF.

The chain couples TRBV5-4 to TRBJ2-1; D ambiguous. Germline V gene data show CDR1 as SGHNT and CDR2 as YYREEE (reference sequence). This CDR3 has 14 amino acids. Trimming left V 5 bases short and J 0 bases short, with 9 bases between. DNA for the CDR3: TGTGCCAGCAGGGGATATAGCTCCTACAATGAGCAGTTCTTC. This codes for CASRGYSSYNEQFF.

This chain joins TRBV7-2 and TRBJ2-7, with TRBD2 matching 10 bases. V dropped 6 bases and J dropped 1; count of bases not matched to a gene: 6. Germline-derived CDR1 and CDR2 are SGHTA and FQGNSA. The CDR3 has 15 amino acids. CDR3 in amino acids: CASRRTSGVSYEQYF. The CDR3 DNA reads as TGTGCCAGCAGACGGACTAGCGGAGTATCCTACGAGCAGTACTTC.

The chain employs TRBV5-1 and TRBJ2-3, with a tentative D call TRBD1 (6 bases). Germline-derived CDR1 and CDR2 are SGHRS and YFSETQ. V lost 4 bases to trimming and J lost 2 bases, with 11 bases between them. This CDR3 comprises 14 residues. In nucleotides, the CDR3 is TGCGCCAGCAGCAAGGACAGACACACAGATACGCAGTATTTT. Protein product: CASSKDRHTDTQYF.